This T cell receptor (beta chain) was retrieved from a study of response to subunit inactivated influenza vaccine. MiXCR, run by TCRdb on the RT-PCR reads, gives a single entry per CDR3 protein. The sample yields around 750,000 distinct CDR3 sequences, about 20% seen once. This receptor was taken from a man aged 45-65 years who received an inactivated influenza vaccine. The specimen was PBMCs from blood, collected 5 days after vaccination.

CDR3 amino acids: CASSLSTPAETQYF. Written as DNA, the CDR3 is TGTGCCAGCAGCTTATCTACGCCGGCCGAGACCCAGTACTTC. The chain couples TRBV7-2 to TRBJ2-5; the D is unclear. The ends were cut back, 2 bases at V and 5 bases at J, with 12 bases in the middle. CDR1 and CDR2 from the germline V gene are SGHTA and FQGNSA. This CDR3 spans 14 amino acids.